Presented here are 30 T cell receptor beta chains from one specimen sequenced in a study of radiation and T cells in renal cell carcinoma. The data were produced by immunoSEQ multiplex PCR, yet TCRdb's version contains in-frame clones alone and is incomplete. The sample consists of some 120,000 clones, 70% to 90% of them appearing once. Specified time point: blood 2 weeks post-SBRT. Treatment described: 15 Gy SBRT to primary tumor, nephrectomy 4 weeks later. This specimen was blood, taken from a patient whose treatment included radiotherapy and nephrectomy. The receptors were gathered from a woman aged 55-69 years with renal cell carcinoma.

The chain employs TRBV2 and TRBJ1-4; TRBD1 aligns across 7 bases. J lost 3 bases, V lost 6 bases, and 7 bases had no gene match. The germline V gene encodes CDR1 SNHLY and CDR2 FYNNEI. The CDR3 totals 15 residues. CDR3 protein: CASRNSGTANEKLFF. DNA for the CDR3: TGTGCCAGCAGGAACTCCGGGACAGCTAATGAAAAACTGTTTTTT.

This sequence joins TRBV28 and TRBJ2-1; D perhaps matches TRBD1 (6 bases). Germline lookup yields CDR1 MDHEN and CDR2 SYDVKM. There are 14 residues in the CDR3. The ends were cut back, 5 bases at V and 6 bases at J, with 14 bases in the middle. The CDR3 region is CASSLLQGSNEQFF. CDR3 DNA sequence: TGTGCCAGCAGTCTCCTTCAGGGGAGCAATGAGCAGTTCTTC. Complete variable domain (other parts from reference TRBV28 and TRBJ2-1): DVKVTQSSRYLVKRTGEKVFLECVQDMDHENMFWYRQDPGLGLRLIYFSYDVKMKEKGDIPEGYSVSREKKERFSLILESASTNQTSMYLCASSLLQGSNEQFFGPGTRLTVL.

This clone was recorded only once. The chain has TRBV16 and TRBJ1-1; maybe TRBD1 (6 bases). The V gene lost 0 bases and the J gene lost 5 bases, with 10 bases spanning the gap. The CDR3 sequence is 14 residues long. The V gene's germline CDR1 is KGHSY and CDR2 FQNENV. The CDR3 region has the DNA TGTGCCAGCAGCCAATCGGTAGGGGGGACTGAAGCTTTCTTT. Translating gives CASSQSVGGTEAFF.

The chain has TRBV28 and TRBJ2-1, with 11 positions matching TRBD2. The germline gives CDR1 MDHEN, CDR2 SYDVKM. Trimming took 4 bases from V and 2 from J; bases not matched to a gene: 4. The CDR3 length is 16 residues. In nucleotides, the CDR3 is TGTGCCAGCAGTTCCTCTAGCGGGGGGACCTACAATGAGCAGTTCTTC. It specifies CASSSSSGGTYNEQFF.

This clone was picked up one time. Written as DNA, the CDR3 is TGTGCCAGCAGCCAGGATGAGGTGGCGGCTGGAAACACCATATATTTT. It specifies CASSQDEVAAGNTIYF. The rearrangement links TRBV7-9 to TRBJ1-3; D call uncertain. The CDR3 spans 16 residues. CDR1 SEHNR and CDR2 FQNEAQ come from the germline V gene (reference sequence). Deletions cut 5 bases from V and 2 bases from J, with 16 bases between.

This clone showed up just once. The genes are TRBV5-1 and TRBJ2-2; D gene ambiguous. V lost 5 bases and J 0 bases, leaving 5 bases between the germline ends. Per germline, CDR1 SGHRS and CDR2 YFSETQ. CDR3 length: 13 residues. CDR3 DNA sequence: TGCGCCAGCAGTCCTCCGAACACCGGGGAGCTGTTTTTT. Translating it yields CASSPPNTGELFF. The whole variable domain, remainder taken from reference TRBV5-1 and TRBJ2-2, is KAGVTQTPRYLIKTRGQQVTLSCSPISGHRSVSWYQQTPGQGLQFLFEYFSETQRNKGNFPGRFSGRQFSNSRSEMNVSTLELGDSALYLCASSPPNTGELFFGEGSRLTVL.

This rearrangement joins TRBV23-1 to TRBJ1-2, with D perhaps TRBD1 (6 bases). TRBV23-1 is an ORF; its function is uncertain. V was shortened by 2 bases and J by 0 bases, with 13 bases between the two germline ends. The CDR3 is made up of 16 amino acids. The CDR3 loop is CASSQQRTASNYGYTF. The CDR3 nucleotides are TGCGCCAGCAGTCAACAGAGGACAGCGTCTAACTATGGCTACACCTTC.

This clone was seen a single time. The V and J genes are TRBV9 and TRBJ2-2; 12 nucleotides line up with TRBD1. Trimming cost V 3 bases and J 7 bases; bases outside gene matches: 10. The V gene's germline CDR1 is SGDLS and CDR2 YYNGEE. The CDR3 covers 17 residues. The DNA of the CDR3 is TGTGCCAGCAGCGCCACGGGACAGGGGGCCGCTTTCGGGGAGCTGTTTTTT. Encoded protein: CASSATGQGAAFGELFF. Using reference TRBV9 and TRBJ2-2 for the parts outside the CDR3, the full variable domain is DSGVTQTPKHLITATGQRVTLRCSPRSGDLSVYWYQQSLDQGLQFLIQYYNGEERAKGNILERFSAQQFPDLHSELNLSSLELGDSALYFCASSATGQGAAFGELFFGEGSRLTVL.

This clone was picked up many times. V and J are TRBV7-9 and TRBJ1-2; 10 nucleotides line up with TRBD1. V dropped 5 bases and J dropped 2; count of bases not matched to a gene: 11. The CDR3 consists of 17 residues. CDR1 is SEHNR, CDR2 FQNEAQ, per germline (reference sequence). This chain's CDR3 is CASSEERQGASNYGYTF. Here the CDR3 DNA reads TGTGCCAGCAGCGAGGAAAGACAGGGGGCATCGAACTATGGCTACACCTTC.

The genes are TRBV7-2 and TRBJ1-3; D is unclear. The CDR3 totals 14 residues. Germline values: CDR1 SGHTA, CDR2 FQGNSA. Trimming stripped 2 bases from V and 4 bases from J, with 9 bases between. CDR3 DNA sequence: TGTGCCAGCAGCTTATGGGCGGGCGGAAACACCATATATTTT. Its protein is CASSLWAGGNTIYF.

This clone turned up a few times. The chain has TRBV19 and TRBJ1-5, with 12 bases identical to TRBD1. The V segment lost 3 bases and the J segment 2 bases; nucleotides outside the gene matches: 11. Germline V gives CDR1 LNHDA, CDR2 SQIVND (reference sequence). The CDR3 loop spans 19 amino acids. The CDR3: CASSMAPGQGAGRNQPQHF. CDR3 nucleotides: TGTGCCAGTAGTATGGCGCCGGGACAGGGGGCCGGGCGCAATCAGCCCCAGCATTTT.

The gene calls are TRBV28 and TRBJ1-4; D might be TRBD1 (5 bases). V was clipped by 6 bases and J by 8 bases, with 16 bases between them. The CDR3 has 14 residues. Germline V gene sequence: CDR1 MDHEN, CDR2 SYDVKM. CDR3 region: CASRRVGVLEKLFF. The DNA of the CDR3 is TGTGCCAGCAGGCGGGTGGGGGTTTTAGAAAAACTGTTTTTT.

The rearrangement uses TRBV19 and TRBJ2-4; the match to TRBD2 covers 12 bases. J gave up 1 base and V 5 bases, and 3 bases lay outside the gene matches. Germline V gives CDR1 LNHDA, CDR2 SQIVND (reference sequence). This CDR3 contains 16 residues. The CDR3 DNA follows: TGTGCCAGTAGTGCCGGGACTAGCGGGGCCAAAAACATTCAGTACTTC. It translates to CASSAGTSGAKNIQYF.

This chain connects TRBV11-3 to TRBJ2-1; 9 bases map to TRBD2. Per germline, CDR1 SGHNT and CDR2 YENEEA. Trimming removed 3 bases from V and 5 bases from J; junction bases left unmatched: 5. The CDR3 has 15 amino acids. The CDR3 loop reads CASSFELAGHNEQFF. CDR3 coding DNA: TGTGCCAGCAGCTTTGAGCTAGCGGGGCACAATGAGCAGTTCTTC. The full variable domain, rest sourced from reference TRBV11-3 and TRBJ2-1, is EAGVVQSPRYKIIEKKQPVAFWCNPISGHNTLYWYLQNLGQGPELLIRYENEEAVDDSQLPKDRFSAERLKGVDSTLKIQPAELGDSAVYLCASSFELAGHNEQFFGPGTRLTVL.

This clone was detected only a few times. The chain couples TRBV5-5 to TRBJ1-2; 7 bases are a match to TRBD1. The germline CDR1 and CDR2 sequences are SGHKS and YYEKEE (reference sequence). This CDR3 contains 14 residues. After removal of 4 bases from V and 4 bases from J, the junction contained 7 bases not matched to a gene. The CDR3 loop reads CASSPQGGGYGYTF. The DNA for the CDR3 is TGTGCCAGCAGCCCTCAGGGGGGCGGCTATGGCTACACCTTC.

J is TRBJ2-3 and V is TRBV5-4; 10 bases fit TRBD1. This CDR3 is built from 19 residues. The ends lost 2 bases at V and 3 bases at J; junction bases unmatched: 15. Germline lookup yields CDR1 SGHNT and CDR2 YYREEE (reference sequence). CDR3 sequence reads: CASSFIRDRGFPGTDTQYF. In DNA, the CDR3 is TGTGCCAGCAGCTTCATTCGGGACAGGGGCTTCCCTGGGACAGATACGCAGTATTTT.

The V and J genes are TRBV28 and TRBJ2-5; the match to TRBD2 covers 8 bases. Looked up from germline, CDR1 is MDHEN and CDR2 is SYDVKM. This CDR3 has 15 residues. V dropped 3 bases and J dropped 4; count of bases not matched to a gene: 7. The CDR3 sequence: CASSLVSGIVETQYF. CDR3 nucleotides: TGTGCCAGCAGTTTGGTTAGCGGGATCGTAGAGACCCAGTACTTC.

The chain is built from TRBV5-1 and TRBJ1-2, with D hard to call. The CDR3 spans 14 residues. CDR1 is SGHRS, CDR2 YFSETQ, per germline. The V gene lost 1 base and the J gene lost 0 bases, with 7 bases spanning the gap. Here the CDR3 reads CASSLYDSNYGYTF. The CDR3 region has the DNA TGCGCCAGCAGCTTGTACGATTCTAACTATGGCTACACCTTC.

V is TRBV4-3 and J is TRBJ2-5, with D possibly being TRBD1 (6 bases). V lost 3 bases and J lost 1, with 12 bases in between. CDR3 length: 15 residues. Per germline, CDR1 LGHNA and CDR2 YSLEER. CDR3 amino acids: CASSHLNRAQETQYF. The DNA of the CDR3 is TGCGCCAGCAGCCATTTGAACAGGGCCCAAGAGACCCAGTACTTC.

V gene TRBV21-1 combines with J gene TRBJ1-1; whether TRBD1, the table's D call, matches the DNA was not checked. TRBV21-1 is classified as a pseudogene. The CDR3 extends over 15 amino acids. CDR3 in amino acids: CASSAGTGGSTEAFF. The DNA of the CDR3 is TGTGCCAGCAGCGCTGGAACAGGGGGCTCCACTGAAGCTTTCTTT.

The chain has TRBV9 and TRBJ1-5; D uncertain. In germline, CDR1 is SGDLS, CDR2 YYNGEE. The CDR3 is 14 amino acids. V dropped 0 bases and J dropped 2 bases, with 6 bases sitting between them. The CDR3 bases are TGTGCCAGCAGCGTAGATGTGGGCAATCAGCCCCAGCATTTT. It encodes CASSVDVGNQPQHF.

J is TRBJ2-3 and V is TRBV4-1, with D possibly being TRBD2 (6 bases). V was trimmed by 0 bases and J by 6 bases, leaving 16 bases between them. Germline CDR1 MGHRA, CDR2 YSYEKL. The CDR3 consists of 16 residues. The CDR3 here is CASSQEGRSGVDTQYF. CDR3 in DNA: TGCGCCAGCAGCCAAGAGGGGCGATCGGGAGTCGATACGCAGTATTTT.

The gene calls are TRBV7-2 and TRBJ1-1; D might be TRBD1 (5 bases). Trimming left V 2 bases short and J 1 base short, with 11 bases between. The CDR3 consists of 15 residues. Germline V gene sequence: CDR1 SGHTA, CDR2 FQGNSA. The chain's CDR3 is CASSLTFDRNTEAFF. CDR3 DNA: TGTGCCAGCAGCTTAACATTCGACAGGAACACTGAAGCTTTCTTT.

A few counts support this clone. The J gene is TRBJ1-1, the V gene TRBV29-1; D is uncertain. The CDR3 has 13 residues. Germline CDR1 is SQVTM and CDR2 is ANQGSEA. V was trimmed by 1 base and J by 11 bases, leaving 17 bases between them. The CDR3 reads CSVEVSAGFEAFF. In DNA form, the CDR3 reads TGCAGCGTTGAAGTATCAGCGGGGTTTGAGGCTTTCTTT.

In DNA form, the CDR3 reads TGTGCCAGCAGTTACGATGGGAACACTGAAGCTTTCTTT. Translated, it gives CASSYDGNTEAFF. The chain recombines TRBV6-5 with TRBJ1-1; D is undetermined. This CDR3 spans 13 amino acids. V was trimmed by 2 bases and J by 1 base, leaving 5 bases between them. The V gene's germline CDR1 is MNHEY and CDR2 SVGAGI.

This chain connects TRBV19 to TRBJ2-1; D unclear. CDR1 and CDR2 from the germline V gene are LNHDA and SQIVND (reference sequence). The CDR3 contains 15 residues. V lost 6 bases and J lost 1, with 13 bases in between. The CDR3 loop is CASRSRAASYNEQFF. CDR3 DNA: TGTGCCAGTAGGTCCCGAGCCGCATCCTACAATGAGCAGTTCTTC.

The V and J genes are TRBV28 and TRBJ1-5, with D unclear. The CDR3 covers 17 residues. Trimming cost V 6 bases and J 6 bases, with 24 bases left between them. Per germline, CDR1 MDHEN and CDR2 SYDVKM. This CDR3 reads CASRIGGSMLNSQPQHF. DNA for the CDR3: TGTGCCAGCAGGATAGGTGGCAGTATGTTGAATTCTCAGCCCCAGCATTTT.

The CDR3 sequence: CASSTGQGGEQYF. As DNA, the CDR3 is TGCGCCAGCAGCACGGGACAGGGTGGCGAGCAGTACTTC. The rearrangement joins TRBV5-1 to TRBJ2-7, with 9 bases fitting TRBD1. V was clipped by 4 bases and J by 6 bases; unmatched bases: 5. The CDR3 extends over 13 amino acids. The germline gives CDR1 SGHRS, CDR2 YFSETQ. The whole variable domain, filled in from reference TRBV5-1 and TRBJ2-7, reads KAGVTQTPRYLIKTRGQQVTLSCSPISGHRSVSWYQQTPGQGLQFLFEYFSETQRNKGNFPGRFSGRQFSNSRSEMNVSTLELGDSALYLCASSTGQGGEQYFGPGTRLTVT.

This chain uses TRBV25-1 with TRBJ2-7; D might be TRBD1 (7 bases). Germline V gene sequence: CDR1 MGHDK, CDR2 SYGVNS. The CDR3 sequence is 13 residues long. V shed 9 bases and J shed 3 bases, with 15 bases lying between them. CDR3 DNA sequence: TGTGCCAGTGGGAGACAGGGAGGCTACGAGCAGTACTTC. Encoded protein: CASGRQGGYEQYF.

The V call is TRBV5-1, the J call TRBJ2-3, with 13 bases lining up with TRBD2. The CDR3 totals 17 residues. Germline lookup yields CDR1 SGHRS and CDR2 YFSETQ. The ends lost 2 bases at V and 2 bases at J; junction bases unmatched: 5. The CDR3 coding sequence is TGCGCCAGCAGCTTAGGACTAGCGGGGGAGTACACAGATACGCAGTATTTT. Protein: CASSLGLAGEYTDTQYF.